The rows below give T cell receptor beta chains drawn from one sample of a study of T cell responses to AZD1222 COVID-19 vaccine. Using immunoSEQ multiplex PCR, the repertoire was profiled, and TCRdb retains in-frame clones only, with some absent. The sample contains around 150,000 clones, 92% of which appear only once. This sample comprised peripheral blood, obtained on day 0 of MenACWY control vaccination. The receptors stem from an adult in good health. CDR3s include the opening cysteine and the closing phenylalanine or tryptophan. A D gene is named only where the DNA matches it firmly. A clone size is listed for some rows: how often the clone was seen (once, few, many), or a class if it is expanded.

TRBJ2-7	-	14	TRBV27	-	TGTGCCAGCAGTCCCGGGACCGCAACCTACGAGCAGTACTTC	CASSPGTATYEQYF
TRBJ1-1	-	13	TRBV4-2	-	TGTGCCAGCAGCCAAGATACACAGGCTGAAGCTTTCTTT	CASSQDTQAEAFF
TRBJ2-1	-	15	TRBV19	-	TGTGCCAGTAGTATAGATCGTGCCGGTAACAATGAGCAGTTCTTC	CASSIDRAGNNEQFF
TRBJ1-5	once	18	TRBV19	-	TGTGCCAGCAGGGCTTGGAGAGCGGGAGGGGCTAGCAATCAGCCCCAGCATTTT	CASRAWRAGGASNQPQHF
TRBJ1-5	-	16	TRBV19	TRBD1	TGTGCCAGTAGTATAAGGGACAGACAATACAATCAGCCCCAGCATTTT	CASSIRDRQYNQPQHF
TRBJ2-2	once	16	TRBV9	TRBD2	TGTGCCAGCAGCCAAAGGGCGGGAGGGCCGGCAGGGGAGCTGTTTTTT	CASSQRAGGPAGELFF
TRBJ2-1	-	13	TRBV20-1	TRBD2	TGCAGTGCTAATGAGCGGGGCTACAATGAGCAGTTCTTC	CSANERGYNEQFF
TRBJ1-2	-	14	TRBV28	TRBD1	TGTGCCAGCAGTTTGGACAGGCCTCCCTATGGCTACACCTTC	CASSLDRPPYGYTF
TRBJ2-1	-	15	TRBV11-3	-	TGTGCCAGCAGCTTAGCAACTAGGGGTGGCGATGAGCAGTTCTTC	CASSLATRGGDEQFF
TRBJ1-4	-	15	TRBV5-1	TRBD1	TGCGCCAGCAGCTTACGACAGGGAACTAATGAAAAACTGTTTTTT	CASSLRQGTNEKLFF
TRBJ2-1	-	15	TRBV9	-	TGTGCCAGCAGCTCACCCCGGGACACAGACAATGAGCAGTTCTTC	CASSSPRDTDNEQFF
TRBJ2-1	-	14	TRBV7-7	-	TGTGCTAGCAGCCATCAGGGGTTGAGAAATGAGCAGTTCTTC	CASSHQGLRNEQFF
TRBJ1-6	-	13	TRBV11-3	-	TGTGCCAGCACCCCTTCCTCGAATTCACCCCTCCACTTT	CASTPSSNSPLHF
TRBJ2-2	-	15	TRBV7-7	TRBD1	TGTGCTAGCAGCTTAGCGCAGGGGGCGGCCGGGGAGCTGTTTTTT	CASSLAQGAAGELFF
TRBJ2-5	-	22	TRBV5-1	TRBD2	TGCGCCAGCAGCGGCGGGACAGGAGGAGTGGGGACTAGCGGGAGGCCCCCAGAGACCCAGTACTTC	CASSGGTGGVGTSGRPPETQYF
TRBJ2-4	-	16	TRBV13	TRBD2	TGTGCCAGCAGCCGTCGGACTAGCGGTGGCAAAAACATTCAGTACTTC	CASSRRTSGGKNIQYF
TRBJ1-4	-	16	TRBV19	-	TGTGCCAGTAGTACCCTTGGGCTGGTGGCTAATGAAAAACTGTTTTTT	CASSTLGLVANEKLFF
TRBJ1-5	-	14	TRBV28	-	TGTGCCAGCAGTGCCGACCCGAGCAATCAGCCCCAGCATTTT	CASSADPSNQPQHF
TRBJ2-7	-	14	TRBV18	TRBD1	TGTGCCAGCTCACTGGGGACAGGGTCGGGCGAGCAGTACTTC	CASSLGTGSGEQYF
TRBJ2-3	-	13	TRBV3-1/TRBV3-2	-	TGTGCCAGCAGCCAAAAGCGGACAGATACGCAGTATTTT	CASSQKRTDTQYF
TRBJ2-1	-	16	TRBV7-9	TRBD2	TGTGCCAGCAGCTTAGATCGGGGGGGCTCCTACAATGAGCAGTTCTTC	CASSLDRGGSYNEQFF
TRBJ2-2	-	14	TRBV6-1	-	TGTGCCAGCAGTGAAATGCAGGGGTCCGGGGAGCTGTTTTTT	CASSEMQGSGELFF
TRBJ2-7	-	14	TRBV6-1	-	TGTGCCAGCAGTGAGGGCCTCGGGGGCTACGAGCAGTACTTC	CASSEGLGGYEQYF
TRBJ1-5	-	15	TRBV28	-	TGTGCCAGCATCACCTCTCACAGGGGCAATCAGCCCCAGCATTTT	CASITSHRGNQPQHF
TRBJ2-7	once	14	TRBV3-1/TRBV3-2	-	TGTGCCAGCAGCTCCCATAGAGGGCGAGGCGAGCAGTACTTC	CASSSHRGRGEQYF
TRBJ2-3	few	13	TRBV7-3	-	TGTGCCAGCAGCTTGCCGGGCACAGATACGCAGTATTTT	CASSLPGTDTQYF
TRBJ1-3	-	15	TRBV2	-	TGTGCCAGCAGTGAAGTGGCGGGGTCTGGAAACACCATATATTTT	CASSEVAGSGNTIYF
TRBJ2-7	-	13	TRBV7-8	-	TGTGCCAGCCGCGGGGTCGATTCCGGCGAGCAGTACTTC	CASRGVDSGEQYF
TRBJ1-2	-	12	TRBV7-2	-	TGTGCCAGCAGCCAAATCCTAGGTGGCTACACCTTC	CASSQILGGYTF
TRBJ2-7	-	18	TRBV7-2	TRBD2	TGTGCCAGCAGCCTGGGACTAGCGGGAGGGATCATCCCCTACGAGCAGTACTTC	CASSLGLAGGIIPYEQYF
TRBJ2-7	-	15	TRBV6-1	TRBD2	TGTGCCAGCAGTGAACGTAGCGGGGGAGCCTACGAGCAGTACTTC	CASSERSGGAYEQYF
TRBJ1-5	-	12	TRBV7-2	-	TGTGCCAGCAGCGTAAACGATCAGCCCCAGCATTTT	CASSVNDQPQHF
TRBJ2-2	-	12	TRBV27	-	TGTGCCAGCAGGAAGGGGACCGGGGAGCTGTTTTTT	CASRKGTGELFF
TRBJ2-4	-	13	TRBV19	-	TGTGCCAGTAGTGTCGGCCGGGAAAACATTCAGTACTTC	CASSVGRENIQYF
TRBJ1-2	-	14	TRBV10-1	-	TGCGCCAGCAGTGAGTCGGGGAATCCCTATGGCTACACCTTC	CASSESGNPYGYTF
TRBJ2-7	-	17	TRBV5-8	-	TGTGCCAGCAGCTTGGGGGAGGGGGTGAGTCCTGCCTACGAGCAGTACTTC	CASSLGEGVSPAYEQYF
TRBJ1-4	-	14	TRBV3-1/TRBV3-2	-	TGTGCCAGCAGCCCTGACGCGTTCAGGGAAAAACTGTTTTTT	CASSPDAFREKLFF
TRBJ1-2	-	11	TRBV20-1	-	TGCAGTGCTAGCAGGGACTATGGCTACACCTTC	CSASRDYGYTF
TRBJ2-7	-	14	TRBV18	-	TGTGCCAGCTCACCGCTCGATTCCGGGTACGAGCAGTACTTC	CASSPLDSGYEQYF
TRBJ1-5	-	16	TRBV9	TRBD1	TGTGCCAGCAGCGAGGGACAGGGGGGTAGCAATCAGCCCCAGCATTTT	CASSEGQGGSNQPQHF
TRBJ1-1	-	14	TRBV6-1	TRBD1	TGTGCCAGCAGTGAGGGGACAGGGTTCACTGAAGCTTTCTTT	CASSEGTGFTEAFF
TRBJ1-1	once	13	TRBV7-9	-	TGTGCCAGCAGCGCGCAGGGAAGCACTGAAGCTTTCTTT	CASSAQGSTEAFF
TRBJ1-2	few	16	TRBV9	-	TGTGCCAGCAGCGTAAGTCTTGGAGGGTTCACCTATGGCTACACCTTC	CASSVSLGGFTYGYTF
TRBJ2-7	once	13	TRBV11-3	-	TGTGCCAGCAGGCCAGGACAGAGCTACGAGCAGTACTTC	CASRPGQSYEQYF
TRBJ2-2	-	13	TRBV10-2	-	TGCGCCAGCAATAGGGACTTCACCGGGGAGCTGTTTTTT	CASNRDFTGELFF
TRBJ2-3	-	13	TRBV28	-	TGTGCCAGCAGTTTCGGAGCCTCGCTAACGCAGTATTTT	CASSFGASLTQYF
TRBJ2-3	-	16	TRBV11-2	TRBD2	TGTGCCAGCAGCTTAGGTACTGCGGGAGGGAAGGATACGCAGTATTTT	CASSLGTAGGKDTQYF
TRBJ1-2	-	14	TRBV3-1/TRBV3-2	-	TGTGCCAGCAGCCAAGGCAGGGTGGGCTATGGCTACACCTTC	CASSQGRVGYGYTF
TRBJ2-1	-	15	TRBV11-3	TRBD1	TGTGCCAGCAGCACCGGGACAGGGGCTGACAATGAGCAGTTCTTC	CASSTGTGADNEQFF
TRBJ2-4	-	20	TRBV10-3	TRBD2	TGTGCCATCAGTGAGCTGGCGGGAGGCGATTCAATGTTAGCCAAAAACATTCAGTACTTC	CAISELAGGDSMLAKNIQYF
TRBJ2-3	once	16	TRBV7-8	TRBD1	TGTGCCAGCAGCCCGGCGGGACAGGGAGGCACAGATACGCAGTATTTT	CASSPAGQGGTDTQYF
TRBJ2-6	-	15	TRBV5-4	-	TGTGCCAGCAGCTTGGGGGGCGCAGGGGCCAACGTCCTGACTTTC	CASSLGGAGANVLTF
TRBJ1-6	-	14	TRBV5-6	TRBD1	TGTGCCAGCAGCACCGGACAGGCGAATTCACCCCTCCACTTT	CASSTGQANSPLHF
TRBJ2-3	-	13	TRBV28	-	TGTGCCAGCAGCGCTGGGAGCCCAGATACGCAGTATTTT	CASSAGSPDTQYF
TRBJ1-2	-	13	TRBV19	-	TGTGCCAGTACCCTGGGTACTAACTATGGCTACACCTTC	CASTLGTNYGYTF
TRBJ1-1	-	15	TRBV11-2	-	TGTGCCAGCAGCTTAGTTTTGGGGATGAACACTGAAGCTTTCTTT	CASSLVLGMNTEAFF
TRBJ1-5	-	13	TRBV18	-	TGTGCCAGCTCACCCGGGGGATCTCAGCCCCAGCATTTT	CASSPGGSQPQHF
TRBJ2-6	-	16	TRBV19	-	TGTGCCAGTAGTACACAGGGTTACTCTGGGGCCAACGTCCTGACTTTC	CASSTQGYSGANVLTF
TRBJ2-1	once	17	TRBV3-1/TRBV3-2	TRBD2	TGTGCCAGCAGCCAAGGACTTCCGGGACTAGGTTTCAATGAGCAGTTCTTC	CASSQGLPGLGFNEQFF